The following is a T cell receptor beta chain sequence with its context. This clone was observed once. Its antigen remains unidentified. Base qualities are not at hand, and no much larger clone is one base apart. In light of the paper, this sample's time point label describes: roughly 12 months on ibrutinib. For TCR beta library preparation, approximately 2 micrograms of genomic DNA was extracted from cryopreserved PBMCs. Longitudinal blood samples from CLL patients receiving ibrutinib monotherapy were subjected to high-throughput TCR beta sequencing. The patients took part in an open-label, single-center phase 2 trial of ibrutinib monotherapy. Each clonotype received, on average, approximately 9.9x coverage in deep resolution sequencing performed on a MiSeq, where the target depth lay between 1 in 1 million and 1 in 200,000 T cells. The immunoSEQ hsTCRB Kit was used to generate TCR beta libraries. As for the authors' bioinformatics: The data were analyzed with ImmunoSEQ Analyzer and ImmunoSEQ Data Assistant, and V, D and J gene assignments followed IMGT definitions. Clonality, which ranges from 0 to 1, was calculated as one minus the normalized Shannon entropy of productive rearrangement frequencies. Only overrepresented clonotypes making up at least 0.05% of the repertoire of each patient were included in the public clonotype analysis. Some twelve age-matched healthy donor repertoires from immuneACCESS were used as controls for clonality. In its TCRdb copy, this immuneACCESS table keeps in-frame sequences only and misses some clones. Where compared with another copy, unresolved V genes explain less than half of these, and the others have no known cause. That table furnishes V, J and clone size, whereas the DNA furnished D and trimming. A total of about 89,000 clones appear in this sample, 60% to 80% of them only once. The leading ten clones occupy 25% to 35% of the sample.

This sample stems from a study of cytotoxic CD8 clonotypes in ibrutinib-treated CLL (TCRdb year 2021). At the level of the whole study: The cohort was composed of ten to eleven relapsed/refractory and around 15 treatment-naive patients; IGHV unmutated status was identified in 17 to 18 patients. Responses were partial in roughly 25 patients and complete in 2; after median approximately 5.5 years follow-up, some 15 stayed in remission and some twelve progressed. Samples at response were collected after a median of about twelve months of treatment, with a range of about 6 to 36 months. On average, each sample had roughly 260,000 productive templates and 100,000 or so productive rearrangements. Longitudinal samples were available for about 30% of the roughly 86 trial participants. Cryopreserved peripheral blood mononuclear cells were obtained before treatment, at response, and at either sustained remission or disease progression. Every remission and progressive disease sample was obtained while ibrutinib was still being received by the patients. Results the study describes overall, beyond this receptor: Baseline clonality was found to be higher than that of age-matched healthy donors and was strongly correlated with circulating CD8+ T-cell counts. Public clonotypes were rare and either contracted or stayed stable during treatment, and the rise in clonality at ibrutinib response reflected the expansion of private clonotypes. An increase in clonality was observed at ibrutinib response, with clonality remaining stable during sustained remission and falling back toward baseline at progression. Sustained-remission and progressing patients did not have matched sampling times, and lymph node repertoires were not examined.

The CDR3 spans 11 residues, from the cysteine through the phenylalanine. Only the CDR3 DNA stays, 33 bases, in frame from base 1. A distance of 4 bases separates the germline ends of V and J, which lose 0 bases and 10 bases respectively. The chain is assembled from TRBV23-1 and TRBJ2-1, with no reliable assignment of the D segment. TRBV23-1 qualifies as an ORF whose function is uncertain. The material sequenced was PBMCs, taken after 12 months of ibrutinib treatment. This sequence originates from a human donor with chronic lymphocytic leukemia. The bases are TGCGCCAGCAGTCAATCTCAAGAGCAGTTCTTC. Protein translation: CASSQSQEQFF.